The 8 T cell receptor beta chains presented below share a single source sample, sequenced in a study of blood T cell repertoires in COVID-19. Assay used: immunoSEQ multiplex PCR; TCRdb lists only in-frame clones, some missing. The sample records some 700,000 clones, just under 90% being singletons. Material: peripheral blood. These receptors were obtained from a woman younger than 30 with acute or convalescent COVID-19.

V and J are TRBV5-1 and TRBJ1-4, with 9 bases lining up with TRBD1. The CDR3 spans 15 residues. The V segment lost 4 bases and the J segment 5 bases; nucleotides outside the gene matches: 6. Germline-derived CDR1 and CDR2 are SGHRS and YFSETQ. For the CDR3, the DNA is TGCGCCAGCAGCAAAACCGGGACAGGGAATGAAAAACTGTTTTTT. It is translated as CASSKTGTGNEKLFF. Together with reference TRBV5-1 and TRBJ1-4, the CDR3 gives the full variable domain: KAGVTQTPRYLIKTRGQQVTLSCSPISGHRSVSWYQQTPGQGLQFLFEYFSETQRNKGNFPGRFSGRQFSNSRSEMNVSTLELGDSALYLCASSKTGTGNEKLFFGSGTQLSVL.

The genes are TRBV5-1 and TRBJ1-3; D not certain. This CDR3 contains 12 residues. Germline loops: CDR1 SGHRS, CDR2 YFSETQ. V lost 4 bases and J lost 4, with 6 bases in between. The CDR3 sequence is CASSLQGNTIYF. The CDR3 bases are TGCGCCAGCAGCCTACAGGGAAACACCATATATTTT.

The V call is TRBV9, the J call TRBJ1-4; D uncertain. Trimming removed 3 bases from V and 5 bases from J, with 14 bases in between. There are 15 residues in the CDR3. Germline lookup yields CDR1 SGDLS and CDR2 YYNGEE. Here the CDR3 reads CASSAGYRKNEKLFF. Here the CDR3 DNA reads TGTGCCAGCAGCGCGGGATACCGGAAGAATGAAAAACTGTTTTTT.

The chain links TRBV4-1 to TRBJ1-5, with D uncertain. The CDR3 contains 15 residues. Germline values: CDR1 MGHRA, CDR2 YSYEKL. Trimming removed 2 bases from V and 1 base from J, with 9 bases in between. The CDR3: CASSQRLGSNQPQHF. CDR3 DNA: TGCGCCAGCAGCCAACGGCTGGGCAGCAATCAGCCCCAGCATTTT.

This chain links TRBV7-9 with TRBJ2-5, with 10 bases aligning to TRBD1. The CDR3 loop spans 14 amino acids. CDR1 is SEHNR and CDR2 is FQNEAQ in the germline V gene (reference sequence). V lost 5 bases to trimming and J lost 4 bases; unmatched junction nucleotides: 4. CDR3 bases: TGTGCCAGCAGCCTAGGGGACAGGGGAGAGACCCAGTACTTC. Amino acids: CASSLGDRGETQYF.

The rearrangement uses TRBV5-6 and TRBJ1-5; TRBD1 matches 7 bases. This CDR3 spans 16 amino acids. Losses at the gene ends were 1 base for V and 6 bases for J; bases not matched to a gene: 10. Germline V gene sequence: CDR1 SGHDT, CDR2 YYEEEE. The CDR3 DNA is TGTGCCAGCAGCTTGCGGTCGACAGGGCCGGTTCAGCCCCAGCATTTT. This encodes CASSLRSTGPVQPQHF.

This rearrangement joins TRBV30 to TRBJ1-3, with TRBD1 matching over 7 bases. Germline CDR1 and CDR2: GTSNPN and SVGIG (reference sequence). The CDR3 runs 13 residues. V was pared by 5 bases and J by 1 base, with 2 bases of the junction left unmatched. The CDR3 DNA follows: TGTGCCTGGGGACAGGAATCTGGAAACACCATATATTTT. As protein: CAWGQESGNTIYF.

V usage is TRBV18 and J usage is TRBJ1-1; D is ambiguous. This CDR3 contains 14 residues. The germline CDR1 and CDR2 sequences are KGHSH and LQKENI. V lost 6 bases and J lost 0, with 11 bases in between. The CDR3 nucleotides read TGTGCCAGCTCCCAGACACCCATGAACACTGAAGCTTTCTTT. Its translation: CASSQTPMNTEAFF.